This T cell receptor (beta chain) stems from a study of blood T cell repertoires in COVID-19 (dated by TCRdb to the early 2020s). About the investigation overall: Samples covering the acute and convalescent phases of COVID-19 were provided by collaborators in the United States, Italy and Spain. The prospective study material was composed of cDNA or gDNA derived from T cells, B-cell-depleted T cells, or PBMCs. The dataset comprised deeply sampled blood TCRbeta repertoires from subjects exposed to, actively infected with, or recovered from COVID-19. The repertoires were made available in a free public database intended to serve as a resource for research on the immune response to SARS-CoV-2. The samples were drawn from two sources: the first 160 participants of the ongoing ImmuneRACE study, and some 1,300 subjects contributed by 6 global collaborators. Sample metadata almost always included a de-identified subject ID, COVID-19 status, age in years and sex. Where HLA class I and class II types were available, the types were taken from metadata supplied by the sample provider, not from assay-based typing.

In this sample, this clone turned up once. Its antigen remains unidentified. No per-base quality is available; no much larger clone lies one base away. The germline V gene (reference sequence) supplies CDR1 MNHNY and CDR2 SVGAGI. Counted from cysteine to phenylalanine, this CDR3 has 17 amino acids. The sequence is cut down to CDR3 DNA, 51 bases in frame from base 1. Trimming accounts for 5 bases at V and 8 bases at J, while the number of junction bases matched to no gene is 15. The collaborating institutions used their own protocols to collect whole blood in K2EDTA tubes. Collaborator samples were shipped for TCRbeta analysis as frozen whole blood, isolated PBMCs, or DNA extracted from either sample type. TCRbeta CDR3 regions were amplified from genomic DNA by means of the immunoSEQ Assay, a bias-controlled multiplex PCR. The original pipeline was this. Within the assay, amplification of reference gene primers was used to estimate how many nucleated cells each sample contained. Sequence reads were collapsed and filtered to measure the absolute abundance of every unique TCRbeta CDR3 rearrangement. For each sample, productive Simpson clonality was calculated by taking the square root of Simpson's diversity index across productive rearrangements. TCRdb re-hosts the immuneACCESS table, in-frame sequences only. Its copies lack some clones; in the studies checked, an unresolved V gene accounts for under half of them, and the cause for the rest is not known. The V and J calls and clone size are taken from that table; D and trimming were inferred from the DNA. The sample table records about 78,000 clones; 84% of these occur just once. The biggest ten clones account for approximately 3.3% of the sample.

Here is what the overall study found, with its caveats: The amount of clinical and demographic metadata varied by source and participant and was provided uncurated.

This receptor was identified in a man aged 45-60 years with acute or convalescent COVID-19. The sample consisted of peripheral blood. The chain uses TRBV6-6 and TRBJ2-1; 10 central nucleotides agree with TRBD2. The CDR3 region reads CASSHPLASGSPDEQFF. The nucleotides are TGTGCCAGCAGTCACCCCCTAGCTAGCGGGAGTCCCGATGAGCAGTTCTTC.